These 7 T cell receptor beta chains were sequenced from one sample in a study of cytomegalovirus exposure and HLA in healthy donors. PCR was performed using 60 Vbeta and 13 Jbeta primers. The repertoire was sequenced with immunoSEQ multiplex PCR; TCRdb's copy has only in-frame clones and lacks some. The sample records around 150,000 clones, around 68% being singletons. The sequenced sample was PBMCs. The receptor source for this set is a man in his forties or fifties in good health and CMV-seronegative.

Turning to this clone: Distinct nucleotide sequences in the sample also encode this CDR3. This sequence joins TRBV5-1 and TRBJ1-1, with unresolved D. This CDR3 contains 13 residues. Germline CDR1 reads SGHRS; CDR2 reads YFSETQ. Trimming removed 0 bases at V and 1 base at J, with 4 bases between. CDR3 amino acids: CASSLAGNTEAFF. The DNA for the CDR3 is TGCGCCAGCAGCTTGGCAGGGAACACTGAAGCTTTCTTT.

This clone was seen a few times. The genes are TRBV28 and TRBJ2-5, with 9 bases lining up with TRBD2. Germline CDR1 reads MDHEN; CDR2 reads SYDVKM. CDR3 length: 18 amino acids. V shed 3 bases, J shed 7 bases, and the junction held 18 bases outside the gene matches. In nucleotides, the CDR3 is TGTGCCAGCAGTTTCTCTCGCTCGACTAGCGGCTTGAGGGGGACCCAGTACTTC. This translates into CASSFSRSTSGLRGTQYF.

The table lists this clone with a few counts. The chain links TRBV9 to TRBJ2-7; 7 bases are a match to TRBD1. CDR3 length: 15 residues. Looked up from germline, CDR1 is SGDLS and CDR2 is YYNGEE. The junction had 7 bases not matched to a gene; V was cut back by 0 bases and J by 4 bases. This chain's CDR3 is CASSVEGGAEYEQYF. The DNA for the CDR3 is TGTGCCAGCAGCGTAGAAGGGGGCGCGGAGTACGAGCAGTACTTC.

The rearrangement uses TRBV5-1 and TRBJ1-4; TRBD1 agrees at 10 bases. Losses at the gene ends were 4 bases for V and 8 bases for J; bases not matched to a gene: 8. CDR3 length: 15 residues. CDR1 is SGHRS and CDR2 is YFSETQ in the germline V gene. Here the CDR3 DNA reads TGCGCCAGCAGCAAATACCGGGACAGGGGAGAAAAACTGTTTTTT. Translating gives CASSKYRDRGEKLFF.

This clone is a singleton in its sample. V usage is TRBV5-1 and J usage is TRBJ2-3; possibly TRBD2 for D (5 bases). Germline values: CDR1 SGHRS, CDR2 YFSETQ. The CDR3 sequence is 15 residues long. Trimming stripped 2 bases from V and 0 bases from J, with 10 bases between. The CDR3 nucleotides read TGCGCCAGCAGCTTTCACGGGGAAAGCACAGATACGCAGTATTTT. Encoded protein: CASSFHGESTDTQYF. Full variable domain (missing parts from reference TRBV5-1 and TRBJ2-3): KAGVTQTPRYLIKTRGQQVTLSCSPISGHRSVSWYQQTPGQGLQFLFEYFSETQRNKGNFPGRFSGRQFSNSRSEMNVSTLELGDSALYLCASSFHGESTDTQYFGPGTRLTVL.

The chain uses TRBV5-1 and TRBJ2-3; 8 bases are shared with TRBD1. Germline values: CDR1 SGHRS, CDR2 YFSETQ. After removal of 6 bases from V and 4 bases from J, the junction contained 7 bases not matched to a gene. The CDR3 spans 14 residues. This CDR3 reads CASIDRGGSDTQYF. The CDR3, as DNA: TGCGCCAGCATCGACAGGGGTGGGTCAGATACGCAGTATTTT.

V and J are TRBV7-2 and TRBJ1-1; possibly TRBD1 for D (6 bases). There are 16 residues in the CDR3. The germline CDR1 and CDR2 sequences are SGHTA and FQGNSA. V lost 4 bases, J lost 0 bases, and 15 bases lay in between. The CDR3 loop is CASSSGQRFLNTEAFF. CDR3 nucleotides: TGTGCCAGCAGCTCCGGACAGAGATTTTTGAACACTGAAGCTTTCTTT.